These 14 T cell receptor beta chains originate from one sample sequenced in a study of blood T cell repertoires in COVID-19. Data came from immunoSEQ multiplex PCR; TCRdb stores just in-frame clones and leaves some out. The table records around 130,000 clones, approximately 84% of them present only once. The specimen sequenced was peripheral blood. All receptors come from a human donor in a cohort sampled during active COVID-19.

The chain links TRBV5-5 to TRBJ1-3, with D hard to call. The germline V and J ends were trimmed by 2 bases and 0 bases, with 9 bases remaining between them. The CDR3 is 15 amino acids. Germline V gene sequence: CDR1 SGHKS, CDR2 YYEKEE (reference sequence). The CDR3 nucleotides are TGTGCCAGCAGCTTCAGGATGTTCTCTGGAAACACCATATATTTT. This sequence encodes CASSFRMFSGNTIYF. Using reference TRBV5-5 and TRBJ1-3 for the parts outside the CDR3, the full variable domain is DAGVTQSPTHLIKTRGQQVTLRCSPISGHKSVSWYQQVLGQGPQFIFQYYEKEERGRGNFPDRFSARQFPNYSSELNVNALLLGDSALYLCASSFRMFSGNTIYFGEGSWLTVV.

The chain joins TRBV6-4 to TRBJ1-6, with unresolved D. The CDR3 is 13 amino acids. V was shortened by 0 bases and J by 10 bases, with 7 bases between the two germline ends. The germline V gene encodes CDR1 MRHNA and CDR2 SNTAGT. In nucleotides, the CDR3 is TGTGCCAGCAGTGACTCTGGAGGATCACCCCTCCACTTT. Translation: CASSDSGGSPLHF.

The genes are TRBV19 and TRBJ1-5, with TRBD1 as a possible D gene (6 bases). CDR3 length: 15 amino acids. Germline V gives CDR1 LNHDA, CDR2 SQIVND (reference sequence). V shed 3 bases and J shed 3 bases, with 12 bases lying between them. The DNA for the CDR3 is TGTGCCAGTAGTATTAGACAGGCTTCCAATCAGCCCCAGCATTTT. It codes for CASSIRQASNQPQHF.

V and J are TRBV7-2 and TRBJ2-5; D unresolved. This CDR3 region has 13 residues. Per the germline V gene, CDR1 is SGHTA and CDR2 is FQGNSA. V shed 5 bases and J shed 4 bases, with 11 bases lying between them. The CDR3 sequence: CASSLTGGETQYF. The CDR3 DNA reads as TGTGCCAGCAGCCTCACGGGTGGAGAGACCCAGTACTTC.

A few counts support this clone. The V call is TRBV5-1, the J call TRBJ2-5; 11 bases are shared with TRBD1. The CDR3 has 14 residues. V shed 4 bases, J shed 1 base, and the junction held 0 bases outside the gene matches. Germline V gives CDR1 SGHRS, CDR2 YFSETQ. The CDR3 sequence: CASSGTGGQETQYF. The DNA of the CDR3 is TGCGCCAGCAGCGGGACAGGGGGCCAAGAGACCCAGTACTTC.

The CDR3 reads CASSKTTEGGQPQHF. The CDR3 bases are TGTGCCAGCAGTAAAACAACGGAAGGGGGTCAGCCCCAGCATTTT. The chain recombines TRBV6-6 with TRBJ1-5; D is perhaps TRBD1 (6 bases). Trimming removed 5 bases at V and 6 bases at J, with 17 bases between. CDR1 MNHNY and CDR2 SVGAGI come from the germline V gene (reference sequence). The CDR3 totals 15 residues.

The V and J genes are TRBV7-9 and TRBJ2-7, with D possibly TRBD1 on 7 matching bases. The CDR3 totals 13 residues. CDR1 is SEHNR and CDR2 is FQNEAQ in the germline V gene (reference sequence). V lost 5 bases, J lost 5 bases, and 13 bases lay in between. The DNA of the CDR3 is TGTGCCAGCAGCCGACAGGGCGGGGACGAGCAGTACTTC. Translation: CASSRQGGDEQYF.

The chain has TRBV9 and TRBJ1-1, with 7 bases identical to TRBD1. Germline CDR1 reads SGDLS; CDR2 reads YYNGEE. V trimming: 3 bases; J trimming: 3 bases; junction bases outside the gene matches: 5. This CDR3 comprises 14 residues. The CDR3 reads CASSAGTADTEAFF. The DNA of the CDR3 is TGTGCCAGCAGCGCAGGGACAGCGGACACTGAAGCTTTCTTT.

The J gene is TRBJ2-1, the V gene TRBV3-1 (or the pseudogene TRBV3-2); maybe TRBD2 (6 bases). This CDR3 comprises 19 residues. The germline V and J ends were trimmed by 3 bases and 1 base, with 22 bases remaining between them. In germline, CDR1 is LGHDT, CDR2 YNNKEL (reference sequence). CDR3 nucleotide sequence: TGTGCCAGCAGCCATTCAGGAAGTTCTGTCGGGAGTTCCTACAATGAGCAGTTCTTC. Protein sequence: CASSHSGSSVGSSYNEQFF.

This chain joins TRBV19 and TRBJ2-3, with a weak D call TRBD1 (5 bases). V was clipped by 6 bases and J by 0 bases, with 7 bases between them. Germline CDR1 reads LNHDA; CDR2 reads SQIVND (reference sequence). The CDR3 is 13 residues long. The CDR3 region has the DNA TGTGCCAGTAGGACAGTAAGCACAGATACGCAGTATTTT. Its translation is CASRTVSTDTQYF.

The J gene is TRBJ2-7, the V gene TRBV11-2; 10 bases line up with TRBD1. The CDR3 has 15 amino acids. Germline values: CDR1 SGHAT, CDR2 FQNNGV. The ends lost 4 bases at V and 2 bases at J; junction bases unmatched: 5. The CDR3 protein is CASSSRTGGAYEQYF. In DNA, the CDR3 is TGTGCCAGCAGCTCAAGGACAGGGGGGGCCTACGAGCAGTACTTC.

This chain uses TRBV10-2 with TRBJ1-2, with 8 bases fitting TRBD1. V trimming: 7 bases; J trimming: 4 bases; junction bases outside the gene matches: 8. The CDR3 is 14 residues long. Germline CDR1 reads WSHSY; CDR2 reads SAAADI. The DNA for the CDR3 is TGCGCCAGCACCCAGACCGGGACAGGCTATGGCTACACCTTC. It yields the protein CASTQTGTGYGYTF.

This clone came up once. The DNA is omitted, as the CDR3 cannot be located on it reliably, and the CDR3 follows TCRdb's listing. This chain joins TRBV3-1 (or the pseudogene TRBV3-2) and TRBJ2-2; the listed D gene, TRBD2, was not tested against the DNA. Germline V gene lookup returns CDR1 LGHDT and CDR2 YNNKEL (reference sequence). The CDR3 is 14 amino acids in total, end residues counted. The CDR3: CASSQVRRAGELFF.

The chain couples TRBV5-8 to TRBJ2-6; TRBD1 agrees at 7 bases. The CDR3 runs to 17 residues. The germline V gene encodes CDR1 SGHTS and CDR2 YDEGEE. V lost 4 bases to trimming and J lost 0 bases; unmatched junction nucleotides: 7. In DNA, the CDR3 is TGTGCCAGCAGCGGTCGGACAGGTTTCTCTGGGGCCAACGTCCTGACTTTC. Translating it yields CASSGRTGFSGANVLTF.